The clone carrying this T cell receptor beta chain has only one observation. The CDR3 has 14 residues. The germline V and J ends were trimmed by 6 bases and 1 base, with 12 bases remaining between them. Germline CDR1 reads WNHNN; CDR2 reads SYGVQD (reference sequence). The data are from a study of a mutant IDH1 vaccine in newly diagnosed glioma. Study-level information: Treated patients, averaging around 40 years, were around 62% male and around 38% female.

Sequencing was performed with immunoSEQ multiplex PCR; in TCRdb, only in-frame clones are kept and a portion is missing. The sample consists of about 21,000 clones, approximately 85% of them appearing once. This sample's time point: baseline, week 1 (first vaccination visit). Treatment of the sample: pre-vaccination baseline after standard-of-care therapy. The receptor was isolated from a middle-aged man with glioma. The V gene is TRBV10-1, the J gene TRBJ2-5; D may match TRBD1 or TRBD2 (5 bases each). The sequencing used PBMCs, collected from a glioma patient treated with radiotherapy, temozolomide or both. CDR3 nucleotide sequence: TGCGCCAGCAGGGGGGAACAAAGCCAAGAGACCCAGTACTTC. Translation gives CASRGEQSQETQYF.